This T cell receptor beta chain was retrieved from a study of vaccination and CD4 T cells after COVID-19 (dated by TCRdb to 2022 to 2024). Regarding the complete study: SARS-CoV-2 positivity had been established in the convalescent patients by nasal swab PCR, and mild disease was recorded in several of these patients and severe disease in one. Overlapping spike peptide pools from SARS-CoV-2 and from the common cold coronaviruses HCoV-NL63, HCoV-OC43 and HCoV-229E were used as culture stimuli. Each participant got two doses of either the Pfizer-BioNTech BNT162b2 vaccine (n=8) or the Moderna mRNA-1273 vaccine (n=2). Post-COVID blood samples were collected from convalescent patients a median of roughly 100 days after diagnosis, with a range of about 35 to 180 days. As controls, cultures received a CEFX viral epitope pool (the positive control), an HIV-1 Nef peptide pool (the negative control), or no peptide at all. The convalescent cohort comprised six males and four females, including two Hispanic individuals, seven Caucasians, two Asians and one multiracial person. In approximately eleven COVID-19 convalescent patients and a few infection-naive healthy vaccine recipients, the spike-specific CD4+ TCR repertoire before mRNA vaccination was compared with the repertoire after mRNA vaccination. Post-vaccine blood samples were taken a median of about 72 days after the second vaccine dose, with a range of about 13 to 241 days. What the authors observed across the whole study: An increase in the median number of SARS-CoV-2-reactive clonotypes from approximately 21 after infection to 38 after vaccination was observed, but the change was not found to be significant. Of the vaccine-specific clones found in convalescent patients, nearly all (304 of 307) were mono-reactive for SARS-CoV-2 spike instead of being cross-reactive with common cold coronaviruses. Only a relatively small number of convalescent patients were included in the study, and early timepoints following natural infection were not analyzed. In convalescent patients, a median 86.3% of post-vaccine SARS-CoV-2-reactive clones were detected only after vaccination, and vaccine-specific priming was suggested by this finding.

Libraries were prepared through PCR. DNA from cultured CD4+ T cells underwent TCR sequencing with the Oncomine TCR Beta short-read assay at the Johns Hopkins FTIC core. Genomic DNA was extracted from the cultured CD4+ T cells with the QIAamp micro DNA kit. Oncomine TCR Beta libraries from cultured CD4+ T cells were pooled with unique dual indexes and sequenced on an Illumina iSeq 100. As for how the authors treated the data: Non-productive sequences were filtered out, and CDR3s that did not start with C, did not end with F or W, or were shorter than 7 amino acids were discarded. Antigen-specific clonotypes were identified using the MANAFEST web application through comparison of peptide-stimulated wells with reference and other culture wells. To be called positive, a clone needed an FDR below 0.05, an odds ratio above 5, and a productive frequency above 0.1% in at least two of three replicate wells. Clonotypes that were significantly expanded in both SARS-CoV-2 spike wells and at least one common cold coronavirus spike condition were defined as cross-reactive. Similarity between CDR3 sequences was evaluated in R version 3.6.1 using Levenshtein distances (stringdist) and unrooted phylogenetic trees (ape). TCRdb passed the public sequencing reads through fastp at Q25 and MiXCR, retaining productive beta sequences. CDR3 protein sequences are deduplicated, and each keeps its most common genes and DNA. What appears here as the V and J calls and clone size reflects TCRdb's work, not the paper's. Present in this sample are over 10,000 distinct CDR3 sequences, roughly 60% of which were seen just once. The top ten constitute roughly 18% of the sample.

A note on this clonotype: There is no known antigen for this receptor. Qualities for individual bases were not recorded, and no much larger clone is one base off.

Per the publication, the treatment or condition label means: roughly nine-day PBMC culture with coronavirus spike peptide pools or control peptides (ViraFEST assay). The study used the ViraFEST assay, which expanded antigen-specific T cells with peptide pools and then identified expanded clonotypes by TCR sequencing. The convalescent patients' positive SARS-CoV-2 PCR tests fell between March and December 2020, which was before the Alpha, Beta and Delta variants emerged in the United States. Each well held two million PBMCs cultured with 9 to 10 ug/ml peptide pools in IMDM containing around 5% human AB serum and roughly 9.3 IU/ml IL-2. Half of the culture medium was replaced with fresh IL-2-containing medium on days 3 and 7. CD4+ T cells were isolated after less than twelve days of culture through negative selection using the EasySep CD4+ T cell isolation kit. PBMCs were separated from whole blood using Ficoll-Paque Plus gradient centrifugation and then either used fresh or cryopreserved at -140C. In general, triplicate wells were set up for every culture condition.

Germline trimming amounts to 5 bases on V and 4 bases on J, with 3 as the count of junction bases outside the gene matches. The germline V gene encodes CDR1 SGHNT and CDR2 YENEEA. From the cysteine through the phenylalanine, the CDR3 covers 13 amino acids. The DNA shown is the 39-base CDR3, in frame from base 1. Material: cultured CD4+ T cells from blood, obtained after SARS-CoV-2 vaccination. This TCR was recovered from a human donor with COVID-19. This chain is built from TRBV11-3 and TRBJ2-5; 8 bases in the middle match TRBD2. The CDR3 has the sequence CASSPRGGETQYF. The DNA sequence is as follows: TGTGCCAGCAGCCCCCGGGGGGGAGAGACCCAGTACTTC.